Below are 31 T cell receptor beta chains sequenced from a single sample in a study of CD8 T cells in ankylosing spondylitis. TCRdb redid the calling of the 5' RACE reads with MiXCR, one entry per CDR3 protein. Seen here are roughly 230,000 distinct CDR3 sequences, 8.2% observed once, and the top ten hold approximately 5%. Material for sequencing was blood, either unsorted or a sorted T cell fraction (not recorded which). The receptor source for this set is a female donor with ankylosing spondylitis or in good health (not recorded which).

Points on this clonotype: This may arise from a read error, as a much more abundant clone is one base away. The chain joins TRBV3-1 to TRBJ2-1; D is ambiguous. V lost 7 bases to trimming and J lost 0 bases, with 13 bases between them. The CDR3 is 15 residues long. Per germline, CDR1 LGHDT and CDR2 YNNKEL (reference sequence). The CDR3 sequence is CASTPGSHSYNEQFF. DNA of the CDR3: TGTGCCAGCACCCCTGGGTCCCACTCCTACAATGAGCAGTTCTTC.

This clonotype has at least ten counts. This chain links TRBV6-5 with TRBJ1-2, with 8 bases fitting TRBD1. There are 12 residues in the CDR3. Losses at the gene ends were 10 bases for V and 7 bases for J; bases not matched to a gene: 8. Germline V lookup: CDR1 MNHEY, CDR2 SVGAGI. CDR3: CATETGASGYTF. The CDR3 nucleotides read TGTGCCACCGAGACAGGGGCGAGTGGCTACACCTTC.

In this sample, this clonotype turned up many times. The CDR3 nucleotides read TGTGCCAGCGGGGTCGGAGGCACGAACACTGAAGCTTTCTTT. Amino acid sequence: CASGVGGTNTEAFF. V gene TRBV6-1 combines with J gene TRBJ1-1; D call uncertain. The CDR3 totals 14 residues. Trimming removed 8 bases from V and 1 base from J, with 14 bases in between. The germline V gene has CDR1 MNHNS and CDR2 SASEGT.

Many counts were recorded for this clonotype. The chain has TRBV7-6 and TRBJ2-1, with D maybe TRBD2 (6 bases). The ends were cut back, 3 bases at V and 6 bases at J, with 15 bases in the middle. This CDR3 is 15 amino acids long. From germline, CDR1 is SGHVS and CDR2 FNYEAQ. Here the CDR3 DNA reads TGTGCCAGCAGCTTGGGACTTCGGGCATCCAATGAGCAGTTCTTC. Its translation is CASSLGLRASNEQFF.

This clonotype was seen repeatedly, ten times or more. The CDR3 nucleotides read TGCAGTGCTCCCCTGCCAGTAGCGGGAAGGCACGAGCAGTACTTC. This codes for CSAPLPVAGRHEQYF. J is TRBJ2-7 and V is TRBV20-1, with 8 bases that match TRBD2. The germline V gene encodes CDR1 DFQATT and CDR2 SNEGSKA (reference sequence). CDR3 length equals 15 residues. The V and J ends lost 5 bases and 5 bases, in that order; junction bases with no gene match: 14.

This clonotype was seen ten or more times. The chain has TRBV6-5 and TRBJ2-2; 11 nucleotides match TRBD2. The CDR3 has 16 residues. Germline values: CDR1 MNHEY, CDR2 SVGAGI. The V segment lost 6 bases and the J segment 4 bases; nucleotides outside the gene matches: 7. The CDR3 loop reads CASSPLTSGTTGELFF. The CDR3 nucleotides are TGTGCCAGCAGCCCCCTGACTAGCGGGACCACCGGGGAGCTGTTTTTT.

This clonotype was counted at least ten times. The J gene is TRBJ2-3, the V gene TRBV12-3 or TRBV12-4; no clear D gene. V was trimmed by 5 bases and J by 4 bases, leaving 16 bases between them. The length of the CDR3 is 15 residues. This chain's CDR3 is CASSPPTSRSDTQYF. CDR3 nucleotide sequence: TGTGCCAGCAGTCCTCCTACCTCGAGGTCAGATACGCAGTATTTT.

The chain combines TRBV2 with TRBJ2-7; D not certain. The CDR3 consists of 13 residues. V lost 7 bases and J lost 2, with 12 bases in between. CDR1 and CDR2 (germline): SNHLY, FYNNEI. The CDR3 loop is CASNRDSAYEQYF. The CDR3 bases are TGTGCCAGCAATCGAGACTCCGCCTACGAGCAGTACTTC.

This clonotype occurred many times. V gene TRBV20-1 combines with J gene TRBJ2-1, with 14 positions matching TRBD2. Unmatched junction bases numbered 9, after V lost 1 base and J lost 7 bases. The CDR3 runs 17 residues. The V gene's germline CDR1 is DFQATT and CDR2 SNEGSKA (reference sequence). The DNA for the CDR3 is TGCAGTGCTAGAGCCCGACTAGCGGGAGGGCCAGGGAATGAGCAGTTCTTC. Amino acids: CSARARLAGGPGNEQFF.

This clonotype has ten or more counts. The chain employs TRBV29-1 and TRBJ2-3; TRBD2 matches 7 bases. CDR3 length: 12 amino acids. CDR1 and CDR2 (germline): SQVTM, ANQGSEA. Trimming took 7 bases from V and 0 from J; bases not matched to a gene: 1. CDR3 amino acids: CSGGGSTDTQYF. In DNA, the CDR3 is TGCAGCGGGGGAGGGAGCACAGATACGCAGTATTTT.

This clonotype was recorded at least ten times. The chain carries TRBV12-3 or TRBV12-4 and TRBJ2-7, with 7 bases lining up with TRBD1. V lost 2 bases to trimming and J lost 6 bases; unmatched junction nucleotides: 4. This CDR3 has 13 amino acids. CDR3 nucleotide sequence: TGTGCCAGCAGTTTAACGACAGGGCGCGAGCAGTACTTC. Translating gives CASSLTTGREQYF.

This clonotype appeared a few times. The genes are TRBV30 and TRBJ1-1; no clear D. Germline V gene data show CDR1 as GTSNPN and CDR2 as SVGIG (reference sequence). The V end was cut by 5 bases, the J end by 2 bases, with 12 bases between. The CDR3 loop spans 13 amino acids. The CDR3 here is CAWEEQRNTEAFF. CDR3 bases: TGTGCCTGGGAGGAGCAGCGCAACACTGAAGCTTTCTTT.

This clonotype was seen at least ten times. This chain's CDR3 is CASSYSPQPQHF. CDR3 nucleotide sequence: TGTGCCAGCAGTTACTCGCCTCAGCCCCAGCATTTT. The gene calls are TRBV6-6 and TRBJ1-5; D is ambiguous. Trimming removed 0 bases at V and 6 bases at J, with 3 bases between. Looked up from germline, CDR1 is MNHNY and CDR2 is SVGAGI (reference sequence). This CDR3 comprises 12 residues.

About this clonotype: A single base separates this from a much larger clone, so it may be a read error. V is TRBV3-1 and J is TRBJ2-5, with D maybe TRBD1 (5 bases). The CDR3 runs to 15 residues. CDR1 is LGHDT, CDR2 YNNKEL, per germline (reference sequence). Here the CDR3 reads CASCQDQGLGETQYF. CDR3 DNA sequence: TGTGCCAGCTGCCAAGATCAGGGCTTGGGAGAGACCCAGTACTTC.

This clonotype was picked up many times. V usage is TRBV20-1 and J usage is TRBJ2-3; D not certain. This CDR3 has 14 amino acids. The V gene's germline CDR1 is DFQATT and CDR2 SNEGSKA (reference sequence). V was cut by 2 bases and J by 3 bases, with 12 bases left in between. The CDR3 nucleotides are TGCAGTGCTAGAACCGGCGCTTTGACAGATACGCAGTATTTT. This encodes CSARTGALTDTQYF.

The V and J genes are TRBV29-1 and TRBJ2-3; TRBD2 matches at 10 bases. CDR1 and CDR2 from the germline V gene are SQVTM and ANQGSEA. J lost 3 bases, V lost 5 bases, and 11 bases had no gene match. The CDR3 extends over 16 amino acids. CDR3 in amino acids: CSVSHLAGEGTDTQYF. The CDR3 DNA follows: TGCAGCGTTTCCCATCTAGCGGGAGAGGGGACAGATACGCAGTATTTT.

This clonotype was detected many times. This chain uses TRBV6-1 with TRBJ2-5, with D uncertain. The CDR3 runs to 13 residues. V lost 2 bases and J lost 2, with 6 bases in between. Germline CDR1 is MNHNS and CDR2 is SASEGT. CDR3 in amino acids: CASSELHQETQYF. The CDR3 coding sequence is TGTGCCAGCAGTGAACTACATCAAGAGACCCAGTACTTC.

Concerning this clonotype itself: It may be a read error: a sequence one base away is much more abundant. The chain links TRBV15 to TRBJ2-5, with TRBD2 matching over 7 bases. Germline CDR1 is LNHNV and CDR2 is YYDKDF (reference sequence). CDR3 length equals 13 residues. The V and J ends lost 8 bases and 9 bases, in that order; junction bases with no gene match: 12. CDR3 bases: TGTGCCACCGCCCAGGAAGGGAGGGAGGCCCAGTACTTC. This encodes CATAQEGREAQYF.

In its sample, this clonotype was seen many times. The rearrangement links TRBV30 to TRBJ2-7; D not resolved. Germline CDR1 is GTSNPN and CDR2 is SVGIG (reference sequence). V shed 0 bases and J shed 5 bases, with 5 bases lying between them. The CDR3 spans 11 residues. CDR3 nucleotide sequence: TGTGCCTGGAGTGTAGGAGACGAGCAGTACTTC. Protein: CAWSVGDEQYF.

In its sample, this clonotype was seen many times. The V and J genes are TRBV7-3 and TRBJ2-5; TRBD2 is a possible D gene (6 bases). V lost 8 bases to trimming and J lost 5 bases, with 21 bases between them. Looked up from germline, CDR1 is SGHTA and CDR2 is FQGTGA. This CDR3 is 15 amino acids long. CDR3 in DNA: TGTGCCAGCGCCATAAGCGGGTTTGCGGAGGAGACCCAGTACTTC. Translating it yields CASAISGFAEETQYF. Complete variable domain (other parts from reference TRBV7-3 and TRBJ2-5): GAGVSQTPSNKVTEKGKYVELRCDPISGHTALYWYRQSLGQGPEFLIYFQGTGAADDSGLPNDRFFAVRPEGSVSTLKIQRTERGDSAVYLCASAISGFAEETQYFGPGTRLLVL.

This clonotype was found many times. Germline and junction disagree at one end, which may indicate a read error. The chain uses TRBV5-1 and TRBJ2-5, with D possibly TRBD2 on 6 matching bases. CDR1 is SGHRS and CDR2 is YFSETQ in the germline V gene. The CDR3 spans 12 residues. CDR3 in DNA: TGCGCCAGCAGTTTGGAGGGAGAGACCCAGTACTTC. This encodes CASSLEGETQYF.

The V call is TRBV7-2, the J call TRBJ2-3; tentative D call: TRBD2 (5 bases). V lost 3 bases to trimming and J lost 6 bases, with 16 bases between them. The CDR3 totals 15 residues. Per germline, CDR1 SGHTA and CDR2 FQGNSA. DNA for the CDR3: TGTGCCAGCAGCTTGGCGGACTCCTACCTGGATACGCAGTATTTT. It specifies CASSLADSYLDTQYF. Filled out from reference TRBV7-2 and TRBJ2-3, the complete variable domain reads GAGVSQSPSNKVTEKGKDVELRCDPISGHTALYWYRQSLGQGLEFLIYFQGNSAPDKSGLPSDRFSAERTGGSVSTLTIQRTQQEDSAVYLCASSLADSYLDTQYFGPGTRLTVL.

Many counts were recorded for this clonotype. The rearrangement joins TRBV12-5 to TRBJ2-1, with TRBD1 matching over 8 bases. The CDR3 is made up of 16 amino acids. Trimming cost V 0 bases and J 4 bases; bases outside gene matches: 5. Per germline, CDR1 LGHNT and CDR2 FRNRAP. The CDR3 spells CASGLVQGQAYNEQFF. CDR3 bases: TGTGCTAGTGGTTTGGTCCAGGGACAGGCTTACAATGAGCAGTTCTTC. Together with reference TRBV12-5 and TRBJ2-1, the CDR3 gives the full variable domain: DARVTQTPRHKVTEMGQEVTMRCQPILGHNTVFWYRQTMMQGLELLAYFRNRAPLDDSGMPKDRFSAEMPDATLATLKIQPSEPRDSAVYFCASGLVQGQAYNEQFFGPGTRLTVL.

Regarding this clonotype: This could be a read error, since a much larger clone is one nucleotide away. The chain combines TRBV7-9 with TRBJ2-1, with D possibly being TRBD2 (5 bases). V was cut by 5 bases and J by 5 bases, with 13 bases left in between. The CDR3 covers 14 residues. Per the germline V gene, CDR1 is SEHNR and CDR2 is FQNEAQ (reference sequence). The CDR3 is CASSPVGVDNEQFF. In DNA form, the CDR3 reads TGTGCCAGCAGCCCAGTGGGAGTGGACAATGAGCAGTTCTTC.

V and J are TRBV5-4 and TRBJ2-5; D may correspond to TRBD1 or TRBD2 (5 bases each). V was trimmed by 1 base and J by 4 bases, leaving 11 bases between them. Germline lookup yields CDR1 SGHNT and CDR2 YYREEE (reference sequence). The CDR3 runs 14 residues. CDR3 amino acids: CASSLPGTVETQYF. CDR3 in DNA: TGTGCCAGCAGCTTGCCCGGGACGGTAGAGACCCAGTACTTC.

This clonotype was observed at least ten times. The chain uses TRBV5-1 and TRBJ2-7; D is possibly TRBD2 (6 bases). The CDR3 has 14 amino acids. The germline V gene encodes CDR1 SGHRS and CDR2 YFSETQ. The germline V and J ends were trimmed by 0 bases and 2 bases, with 9 bases remaining between them. The chain's CDR3 is CASSLGGNTYEQYF. The DNA of the CDR3 is TGCGCCAGCAGCTTGGGCGGGAACACCTACGAGCAGTACTTC.

At least ten counts were recorded for this clonotype. The chain has TRBV5-1 and TRBJ2-3; D may correspond to TRBD1 or TRBD2 (6 bases each). Looked up from germline, CDR1 is SGHRS and CDR2 is YFSETQ. V dropped 5 bases and J dropped 4 bases, with 11 bases sitting between them. The CDR3 is made up of 13 amino acids. The CDR3 nucleotides read TGCGCCAGCAGACAGGGCGGGGCAGATACGCAGTATTTT. Translated: CASRQGGADTQYF.

This clonotype was recorded at least ten times. J is TRBJ2-7 and V is TRBV5-1; 11 positions match TRBD2. The CDR3 extends over 14 amino acids. The V gene end was trimmed by 0 bases and the J gene end by 7 bases; junction bases not matched to a gene: 3. CDR1 is SGHRS, CDR2 YFSETQ, per germline. CDR3 amino acids: CASSLALAGVEQYF. CDR3 bases: TGCGCCAGCAGCTTGGCACTAGCGGGAGTTGAGCAGTACTTC. The full variable domain, in which reference TRBV5-1 and TRBJ2-7 provide the parts outside the CDR3, is KAGVTQTPRYLIKTRGQQVTLSCSPISGHRSVSWYQQTPGQGLQFLFEYFSETQRNKGNFPGRFSGRQFSNSRSEMNVSTLELGDSALYLCASSLALAGVEQYFGPGTRLTVT.

This clonotype was seen repeatedly, ten times or more. Germline is not matched at one junction end, which may reflect a read error. The rearrangement links TRBV29-1 to TRBJ1-1; 7 positions agree with TRBD1. Germline loops: CDR1 SQVTM, CDR2 ANQGSEA. This CDR3 is built from 10 residues. In DNA form, the CDR3 reads TGCAGCGTTGATGAGGGGGCCGCTGTGTTT. Its protein is CSVDEGAAVF.

This clonotype was seen at least ten times. The V gene is TRBV4-2, the J gene TRBJ1-5; TRBD1 matches 11 bases. Per the germline V gene, CDR1 is LGHNA and CDR2 is YNFKEQ. This CDR3 spans 16 amino acids. V shed 1 base, J shed 2 bases, and the junction held 1 base outside the gene matches. For the CDR3, the DNA is TGTGCCAGCAGCCAAGGGACAGGGGGCGGCAATCAGCCCCAGCATTTT. Translating gives CASSQGTGGGNQPQHF.

Ten or more counts support this clonotype. The chain joins TRBV12-3 or TRBV12-4 to TRBJ2-1; TRBD2 agrees at 11 bases. This CDR3 contains 15 residues. Trimming removed 5 bases from V and 6 bases from J; junction bases left unmatched: 6. The CDR3 spells CASSPTSGRRNEQFF. The CDR3 nucleotides read TGTGCCAGCAGTCCCACTAGCGGGAGACGCAATGAGCAGTTCTTC.